This record looks at one TCR beta chain sequence and its context. The data belong to a study of control samples from healthy donors and cancer patients. Assay: immunoSEQ multiplex PCR; the TCRdb copy retains only in-frame clones and omits some. The sample contains roughly 120,000 clones, approximately 93% of which appear only once. The source material was blood. This receptor was identified in a man aged 30 to 45 in good health.

CDR3 in amino acids: CASRGGTVNEKLFF. The CDR3 DNA reads TGTGCCAGCCGGGGGGGGACGGTCAATGAAAAACTGTTTTTT. The chain carries TRBV6-5 and TRBJ1-4; D is possibly TRBD1 (5 bases). The germline V gene has CDR1 MNHEY and CDR2 SVGAGI. The CDR3 covers 14 residues. Trimming removed 8 bases from V and 5 bases from J, with 15 bases in between.